The 21 T cell receptor beta chains listed next were all sequenced from one sample in a study of T cells in Graves' hyperthyroidism and ophthalmopathy. Template material for amplifying TCR beta CDR3 regions consisted of RNA transcripts. Carried out on the TCR CDR3, a first-round RT-PCR used the HTBI primer set. MiXCR, applied by TCRdb to the multiplex PCR reads, yields one record per CDR3 protein. The data contain approximately 700,000 distinct CDR3 sequences, 16% of them singletons. The sequenced material came from blood. These receptor sequences come from a man between 18 and 29 years old with Graves' hyperthyroidism.

V is TRBV28 and J is TRBJ2-7; TRBD1 matches at 7 bases. CDR3 length equals 18 residues. Per the germline V gene, CDR1 is MDHEN and CDR2 is SYDVKM. V was clipped by 1 base and J by 2 bases; unmatched bases: 14. The CDR3 protein is CASSLYFGTALTTYEQYF. DNA for the CDR3: TGTGCCAGCAGTTTATATTTCGGGACAGCACTCACTACCTACGAGCAGTACTTC.

The sample holds many counts of this clonotype. This chain links TRBV27 with TRBJ1-1; the match to TRBD1 covers 8 bases. The CDR3 has 15 residues. Germline V gene data show CDR1 as MNHEY and CDR2 as SMNVEV (reference sequence). With V trimmed by 5 bases and J by 2 bases, 7 bases remained unmatched. The CDR3 nucleotides are TGTGCCAGCAGTCCCCAGGACAGGGCTAACACTGAAGCTTTCTTT. Encoded protein: CASSPQDRANTEAFF.

Many counts were recorded for this clonotype. This chain connects TRBV2 to TRBJ2-4; 11 nucleotides line up with TRBD2. V shed 7 bases and J 5 bases; nucleotides not matched to a gene: 4. This CDR3 comprises 14 residues. CDR1 is SNHLY and CDR2 is FYNNEI in the germline V gene. The CDR3 sequence: CASTRTSGQNIQYF. In DNA form, the CDR3 reads TGTGCCAGCACCAGGACTAGCGGGCAAAACATTCAGTACTTC.

This chain joins TRBV11-2 and TRBJ1-5; D call uncertain. This CDR3 spans 13 amino acids. Germline V gene sequence: CDR1 SGHAT, CDR2 FQNNGV. Between the trimmed V and J ends, which lost 5 bases and 11 bases, there was a span of 16 bases. CDR3 amino acids: CASSGPGDSTQHF. The CDR3 DNA reads as TGTGCCAGCAGCGGACCGGGCGATTCGACCCAGCATTTT.

This clonotype was observed many times. The gene calls are TRBV11-2 and TRBJ2-1; 7 bases fit TRBD2. In germline, CDR1 is SGHAT, CDR2 FQNNGV. The CDR3 consists of 14 residues. Unmatched junction bases numbered 3, after V lost 6 bases and J lost 1 base. CDR3 sequence (DNA): TGTGCCAGCAGTGGAGCGGGGTCCTACAATGAGCAGTTCTTC. Its protein is CASSGAGSYNEQFF.

The chain recombines TRBV7-2 with TRBJ2-4; TRBD2 is a possible D gene (5 bases). The CDR3 has 17 residues. Germline CDR1 and CDR2: SGHTA and FQGNSA. V lost 0 bases and J lost 3, with 15 bases in between. The CDR3 region has the DNA TGTGCCAGCAGCTTAGCAATATCGTACGGGGTCAAAAACATTCAGTACTTC. The encoded protein is CASSLAISYGVKNIQYF. Variable domain in full (rest from reference TRBV7-2 and TRBJ2-4): GAGVSQSPSNKVTEKGKDVELRCDPISGHTALYWYRQSLGQGLEFLIYFQGNSAPDKSGLPSDRFSAERTGGSVSTLTIQRTQQEDSAVYLCASSLAISYGVKNIQYFGAGTRLSVL.

The table lists this clonotype with many counts. The chain joins TRBV18 to TRBJ1-1; unclear D gene. This CDR3 is 13 amino acids long. Per the germline V gene, CDR1 is KGHSH and CDR2 is LQKENI. V was cut by 2 bases and J by 1 base, with 5 bases left in between. CDR3 sequence (DNA): TGTGCCAGCTCACCAGAGAAGAACACTGAAGCTTTCTTT. Its translation is CASSPEKNTEAFF.

The chain has TRBV6-2 or TRBV6-3 and TRBJ2-1; D is uncertain. From germline, CDR1 is MNHEY and CDR2 SVGEGT. V was clipped by 5 bases and J by 0 bases, with 17 bases between them. There are 17 residues in the CDR3. CDR3 residues: CASSSRGRTSSYNEQFF. Here the CDR3 DNA reads TGTGCCAGCAGTAGCCGAGGACGGACGAGCTCCTACAATGAGCAGTTCTTC.

This clonotype was counted between two and nine times. The rearrangement uses TRBV4-3 and TRBJ1-4; D perhaps matches TRBD1 (6 bases). Germline V lookup: CDR1 LGHNA, CDR2 YSLEER. This CDR3 has 17 residues. Deletions cut 1 base from V and 0 bases from J, with 12 bases between. CDR3 nucleotides: TGCGCCAGCAGCCAAGGGACAGCCAGTTCAACTAATGAAAAACTGTTTTTT. Its translation: CASSQGTASSTNEKLFF.

The sample holds many counts of this clonotype. CDR3 in amino acids: CASTKNPGTEAFF. In DNA, the CDR3 is TGTGCCAGCACCAAAAACCCAGGCACTGAAGCTTTCTTT. This chain connects TRBV6-1 to TRBJ1-1; D is undetermined. The germline CDR1 and CDR2 sequences are MNHNS and SASEGT. CDR3 size: 13 residues. Trimming took 7 bases from V and 4 from J, leaving 13 bases between them.

There are many counts of this clonotype. The chain combines TRBV6-1 with TRBJ1-1, with 7 nucleotides matching TRBD1. Germline trimming cut 5 bases from V and 8 bases from J; bases unmatched to any gene: 2. The CDR3 covers 11 residues. Germline V gives CDR1 MNHNS, CDR2 SASEGT. The CDR3 reads CASSRDREAFF. In nucleotides, the CDR3 is TGTGCCAGCAGTCGGGACAGAGAAGCTTTCTTT.

Many counts were recorded for this clonotype. The chain recombines TRBV20-1 with TRBJ2-1; 8 nucleotides line up with TRBD2. CDR3 length: 15 amino acids. Per germline, CDR1 DFQATT and CDR2 SNEGSKA (reference sequence). V lost 4 bases to trimming and J lost 7 bases; unmatched junction nucleotides: 12. The CDR3 coding sequence is TGCAGTGCTACCTGGCCGGGACTAGGAAGAAATGAGCAGTTCTTC. It encodes CSATWPGLGRNEQFF.

This clonotype was seen at least ten times. This chain uses TRBV27 with TRBJ1-2; D gene uncertain. V was clipped by 5 bases and J by 3 bases, with 10 bases between them. The CDR3 has 13 amino acids. Germline values: CDR1 MNHEY, CDR2 SMNVEV (reference sequence). This CDR3 reads CASSRSWDYGYTF. The CDR3 DNA reads as TGTGCCAGCAGTCGGTCCTGGGACTATGGCTACACCTTC.

The CDR3 here is CSARTSGKTSTHEQYF. The CDR3 nucleotides are TGCAGTGCTAGGACTAGCGGGAAGACCTCCACCCACGAGCAGTACTTC. The rearrangement joins TRBV20-1 to TRBJ2-7; 11 bases match TRBD2. There are 16 residues in the CDR3. V lost 3 bases, J lost 5 bases, and 12 bases stayed unmatched. Germline V CDR1 and CDR2: DFQATT, SNEGSKA (reference sequence).

This clonotype has ten or more counts. V is TRBV2 and J is TRBJ2-1, with D unresolved. This CDR3 has 13 residues. CDR1 and CDR2 from the germline V gene are SNHLY and FYNNEI. Trimming stripped 6 bases from V and 8 bases from J, with 14 bases between. In DNA, the CDR3 is TGTGCCAGCAGGGAATGGGCAATCGATGAGCAGTTCTTC. It codes for CASREWAIDEQFF.

This clonotype was recorded many times. The chain couples TRBV18 to TRBJ1-1, with no clear D. This CDR3 region has 15 residues. The V end lost 8 bases, the J end lost 0 bases, and 16 bases lay between the germline ends. The germline CDR1 and CDR2 sequences are KGHSH and LQKENI. The CDR3 coding sequence is TGTGCCAGCAGCTTAACCGCAACCATGAACACTGAAGCTTTCTTT. This translates into CASSLTATMNTEAFF.

V and J are TRBV29-1 and TRBJ1-4; possible D gene TRBD1, 5 bases. Germline-derived CDR1 and CDR2 are SQVTM and ANQGSEA. Trimming left V 5 bases short and J 10 bases short, with 11 bases between. The CDR3 extends over 11 amino acids. CDR3 DNA sequence: TGCAGCGTTCAGACAGAGGGAAAACTGTTTTTT. This encodes CSVQTEGKLFF.

This clonotype was seen many times. V gene TRBV7-8 combines with J gene TRBJ2-7; weak D call: TRBD2 (5 bases). The CDR3 is 14 residues long. The germline V gene encodes CDR1 SGHVS and CDR2 FQNEAQ. V was pared by 5 bases and J by 5 bases, with 16 bases between. In nucleotides, the CDR3 is TGTGCCAGCAGCCCCCCGGACTTATCCGACGAGCAGTACTTC. It is translated as CASSPPDLSDEQYF.

In this sample, this clonotype turned up many times. The rearrangement links TRBV2 to TRBJ2-7, with 10 bases lining up with TRBD2. The germline gives CDR1 SNHLY, CDR2 FYNNEI. J gave up 3 bases and V 6 bases, and 2 bases lay outside the gene matches. CDR3 size: 13 residues. The CDR3, as DNA: TGTGCCAGCAGGACTAGCGGGCTCTACGAGCAGTACTTC. Its protein product is CASRTSGLYEQYF.

This clonotype has just a few counts. The CDR3 region is CSARVAVAGIRGEQFF. Written as DNA, the CDR3 is TGCAGTGCTAGAGTGGCGGTAGCGGGTATTAGAGGTGAGCAGTTCTTC. The chain couples TRBV20-1 to TRBJ2-1, with 7 nucleotides matching TRBD2. Trimming removed 1 base from V and 9 bases from J; junction bases left unmatched: 15. The CDR3 extends over 16 amino acids. Looked up from germline, CDR1 is DFQATT and CDR2 is SNEGSKA (reference sequence).

This chain uses TRBV15 with TRBJ2-7; weak D call: TRBD1 (6 bases). The V end lost 3 bases, the J end lost 2 bases, and 8 bases lay between the germline ends. CDR1 and CDR2 from the germline V gene are LNHNV and YYDKDF (reference sequence). The CDR3 consists of 13 residues. CDR3 nucleotide sequence: TGTGCCACCAGCAGGGACAGCACCTACGAGCAGTACTTC. Protein sequence: CATSRDSTYEQYF.